This T cell receptor beta chain was observed in a study of shared clonotypes between healthy human individuals. Trimming left V 3 bases short and J 1 base short, with 16 bases between. CDR3 length: 16 amino acids. Germline CDR1 reads SGHDT; CDR2 reads YYEEEE. The assay was immunoSEQ multiplex PCR, and TCRdb's table has in-frame clones only and misses some. The sample contains 1.5 million to 2.5 million clones, approximately 95% of which appear only once. Naive-designated CD8 cells lacked CD45RO, were positively enriched for CCR7, and omitted terminally differentiated effector memory CD45RA+ cells. Sequenced material: naive CD8+ T cells sorted from blood. This TCR was recovered from a man between 18 and 35 years old in good health. The chain employs TRBV5-6 and TRBJ1-1; D remains ambiguous. CDR3 protein: CASSSDLDSRNTEAFF. The CDR3 DNA follows: TGTGCCAGCAGCTCCGATTTAGATTCGAGGAACACTGAAGCTTTCTTT.